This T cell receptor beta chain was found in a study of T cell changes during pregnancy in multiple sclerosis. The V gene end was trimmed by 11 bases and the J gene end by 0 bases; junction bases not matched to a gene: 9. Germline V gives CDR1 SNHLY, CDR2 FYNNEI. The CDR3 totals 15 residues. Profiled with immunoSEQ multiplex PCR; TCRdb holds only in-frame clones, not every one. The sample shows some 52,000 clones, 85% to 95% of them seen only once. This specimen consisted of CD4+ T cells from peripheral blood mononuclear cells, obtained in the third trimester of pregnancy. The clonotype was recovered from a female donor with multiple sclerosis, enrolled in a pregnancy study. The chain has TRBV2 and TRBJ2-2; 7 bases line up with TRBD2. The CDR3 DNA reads TGTGCCGGCAAGAGAGCGGGACCGAACACCGGGGAGCTGTTTTTT. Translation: CAGKRAGPNTGELFF.